The entry that follows covers one TCR beta chain sequence. RNA transcripts served as the template for amplifying TCR beta CDR3 regions. When the TCR CDR3 underwent first-round RT-PCR, the HTBI primer set was used. TCRdb reprocessed the multiplex PCR reads via MiXCR and lists one record per CDR3 protein. In the table there are about 500,000 distinct CDR3 sequences, around 14% of which are singletons. The data were taken from a study of T cells in Graves' hyperthyroidism and ophthalmopathy. The junction had 0 bases not matched to a gene; V was cut back by 5 bases and J by 0 bases. This CDR3 spans 15 amino acids. From germline, CDR1 is KGHDR and CDR2 SFDVKD.

J is TRBJ2-1 and V is TRBV24-1, with TRBD2 matching over 10 bases. Sequenced input: blood. This TCR was recovered from a woman aged 18-35 years with Graves' hyperthyroidism. CDR3 coding DNA: TGTGCCACCAGTGTAGCGGGAGGCTCCTACAATGAGCAGTTCTTC. Its translation: CATSVAGGSYNEQFF.